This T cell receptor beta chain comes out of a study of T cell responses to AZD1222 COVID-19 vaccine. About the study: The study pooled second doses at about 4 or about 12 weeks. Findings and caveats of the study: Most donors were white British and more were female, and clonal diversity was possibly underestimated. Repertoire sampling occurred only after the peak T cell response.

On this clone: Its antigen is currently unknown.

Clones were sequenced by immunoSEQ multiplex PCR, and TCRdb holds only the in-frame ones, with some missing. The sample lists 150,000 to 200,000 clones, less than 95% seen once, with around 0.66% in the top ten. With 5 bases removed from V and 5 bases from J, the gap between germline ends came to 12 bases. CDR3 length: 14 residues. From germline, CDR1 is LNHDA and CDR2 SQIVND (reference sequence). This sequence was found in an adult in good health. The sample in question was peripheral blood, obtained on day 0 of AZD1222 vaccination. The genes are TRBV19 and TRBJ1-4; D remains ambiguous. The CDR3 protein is CASSSDTFNEKLFF. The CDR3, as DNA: TGTGCCAGTAGTTCAGACACCTTCAATGAAAAACTGTTTTTT.